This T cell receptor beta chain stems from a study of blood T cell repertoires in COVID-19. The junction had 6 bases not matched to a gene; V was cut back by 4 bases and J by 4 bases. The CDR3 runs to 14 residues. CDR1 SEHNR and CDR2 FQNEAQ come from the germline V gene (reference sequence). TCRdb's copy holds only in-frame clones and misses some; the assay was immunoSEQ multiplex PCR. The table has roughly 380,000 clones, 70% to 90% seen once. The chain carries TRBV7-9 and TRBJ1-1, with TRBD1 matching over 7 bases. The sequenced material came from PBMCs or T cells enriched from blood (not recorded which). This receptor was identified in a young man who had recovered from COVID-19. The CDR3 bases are TGTGCCAGCAGCTCAAGGGGGCGTCCCACTGAAGCTTTCTTT. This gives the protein CASSSRGRPTEAFF.